Each of the 25 T cell receptor beta chains below was sequenced from the same sample in a study of T cell repertoires in cytomegalovirus infection. TCRdb reanalysed the reads using MiXCR and keeps one entry per CDR3 protein. The sample yields 250,000 or so distinct CDR3 sequences, around an eighth seen once. The material sequenced was PBMCs. These receptors all come from a human donor in good health (CMV status not recorded). Some clones in this sample may be carry-over from other donors' samples.

This clonotype was observed a few times. The CDR3 DNA is TGTGCCAGCAGCCCCCAAAGCCAGGCCATAGAAGACTATGGCTACACCTTC. Residues: CASSPQSQAIEDYGYTF. The gene calls are TRBV7-2 and TRBJ1-2; D not certain. Germline CDR1 reads SGHTA; CDR2 reads FQGNSA. Trimming cost V 5 bases and J 3 bases, with 22 bases left between them. The CDR3 covers 17 residues.

The genes are TRBV6-2 or TRBV6-3 and TRBJ2-1, with D perhaps TRBD2 (6 bases). Germline V lookup: CDR1 MNHEY, CDR2 SVGEGT. V lost 6 bases to trimming and J lost 0 bases, with 18 bases between them. This CDR3 comprises 17 residues. In DNA form, the CDR3 reads TGTGCCAGCAGAACAGTGCGGGGAGTGAGCTCCTACAATGAGCAGTTCTTC. It yields the protein CASRTVRGVSSYNEQFF.

This clonotype was recorded many times. The gene calls are TRBV7-8 and TRBJ1-2, with a weak D call TRBD1 (6 bases). Germline V gene data show CDR1 as SGHVS and CDR2 as FQNEAQ. V was pared by 5 bases and J by 8 bases, with 15 bases between. The CDR3 sequence is 13 residues long. This CDR3 reads CASSPTGWEGYTF. The CDR3 DNA follows: TGTGCCAGCAGCCCCACAGGGTGGGAAGGCTACACCTTC. Filled out from reference TRBV7-8 and TRBJ1-2, the complete variable domain reads GAGVSQSPRYKVAKRGQDVALRCDPISGHVSLFWYQQALGQGPEFLTYFQNEAQLDKSGLPSDRFFAERPEGSVSTLKIQRTQQEDSAVYLCASSPTGWEGYTFGSGTRLTVV.

This clonotype was counted many times. The genes are TRBV19 and TRBJ1-5; a weak D match, TRBD1 (5 bases). CDR3 length: 12 residues. With 3 bases removed from V and 6 bases from J, the gap between germline ends came to 6 bases. CDR1 LNHDA and CDR2 SQIVND come from the germline V gene (reference sequence). The CDR3 here is CASSIGAQPQHF. The CDR3, as DNA: TGTGCCAGTAGTATCGGGGCTCAGCCCCAGCATTTT.

This clonotype was seen repeatedly, ten times or more. This chain joins TRBV5-1 and TRBJ2-1; D may be TRBD2 (5 bases). With 4 bases removed from V and 7 bases from J, the gap between germline ends came to 12 bases. Per the germline V gene, CDR1 is SGHRS and CDR2 is YFSETQ. This CDR3 has 13 amino acids. The CDR3 here is CASSIGNLNEQFF. CDR3 coding DNA: TGCGCCAGCAGCATCGGGAATCTTAATGAGCAGTTCTTC.

Many counts were recorded for this clonotype. The gene calls are TRBV7-2 and TRBJ2-2; D is unresolved. The CDR3 consists of 13 residues. V gave up 6 bases and J gave up 6 bases, with 11 bases separating them. Germline V CDR1 and CDR2: SGHTA, FQGNSA. The CDR3 spells CASSFNEAGELFF. CDR3 DNA sequence: TGTGCCAGCAGTTTCAATGAAGCCGGGGAGCTGTTTTTT. Complete variable domain (other parts from reference TRBV7-2 and TRBJ2-2): GAGVSQSPSNKVTEKGKDVELRCDPISGHTALYWYRQSLGQGLEFLIYFQGNSAPDKSGLPSDRFSAERTGGSVSTLTIQRTQQEDSAVYLCASSFNEAGELFFGEGSRLTVL.

V and J are TRBV7-6 and TRBJ2-3; 10 bases fit TRBD2. Germline V lookup: CDR1 SGHVS, CDR2 FNYEAQ. This CDR3 contains 16 residues. Trimming cost V 1 base and J 2 bases; bases outside gene matches: 3. The chain's CDR3 is CASSLGAGGHTDTQYF. The CDR3 nucleotides are TGTGCCAGCAGCTTAGGAGCGGGGGGGCACACAGATACGCAGTATTTT.

This clonotype was detected many times. The rearrangement uses TRBV7-2 and TRBJ1-1, with 8 positions matching TRBD1. Germline trimming cut 1 base from V and 1 base from J; bases unmatched to any gene: 2. Germline CDR1 and CDR2: SGHTA and FQGNSA. The CDR3 consists of 15 residues. The CDR3 sequence: CASSLVTGENTEAFF. In nucleotides, the CDR3 is TGTGCCAGCAGCTTAGTGACAGGGGAGAACACTGAAGCTTTCTTT. The complete variable domain, with remaining parts taken from reference TRBV7-2 and TRBJ1-1, reads GAGVSQSPSNKVTEKGKDVELRCDPISGHTALYWYRQSLGQGLEFLIYFQGNSAPDKSGLPSDRFSAERTGGSVSTLTIQRTQQEDSAVYLCASSLVTGENTEAFFGQGTRLTVV.

The rearrangement uses TRBV28 and TRBJ2-3; D is undetermined. From germline, CDR1 is MDHEN and CDR2 SYDVKM. CDR3 size: 12 residues. V was shortened by 4 bases and J by 2 bases, with 4 bases between the two germline ends. Here the CDR3 DNA reads TGTGCCAGCAGTTCCCTCACAGATACGCAGTATTTT. Amino acid sequence: CASSSLTDTQYF.

This clonotype has a count of ten or more. J is TRBJ2-3 and V is TRBV7-2; the match to TRBD2 covers 9 bases. V shed 2 bases and J 1 base; nucleotides not matched to a gene: 1. CDR1 and CDR2 from the germline V gene are SGHTA and FQGNSA. The CDR3 is 15 amino acids. The DNA of the CDR3 is TGTGCCAGCAGCTTAAGGACTAGCGGCACAGATACGCAGTATTTT. Its translation is CASSLRTSGTDTQYF.

This clonotype was observed a few times. The V call is TRBV15, the J call TRBJ2-5; tentatively, D is TRBD1 or TRBD2 (5 bases each). The CDR3 contains 14 residues. Germline V lookup: CDR1 LNHNV, CDR2 YYDKDF (reference sequence). Between the trimmed V and J ends, which lost 1 base and 2 bases, there was a span of 8 bases. The CDR3 DNA is TGTGCCACCAGCAGAGGGGACCAGCAAGAGACCCAGTACTTC. It encodes CATSRGDQQETQYF.

This clonotype occurred many times. V is TRBV7-2 and J is TRBJ1-3; D is uncertain. Germline CDR1 is SGHTA and CDR2 is FQGNSA. The CDR3 is made up of 14 amino acids. V lost 0 bases and J 4 bases, leaving 7 bases between the germline ends. DNA for the CDR3: TGTGCCAGCAGCTTAGCGGTCCAGGGAAACACCATATATTTT. This translates into CASSLAVQGNTIYF.

This clonotype was seen many times. The chain is built from TRBV7-3 and TRBJ2-1; 10 nucleotides agree with TRBD2. The germline V gene has CDR1 SGHTA and CDR2 FQGTGA. V lost 2 bases to trimming and J lost 4 bases; unmatched junction nucleotides: 2. CDR3 length: 15 amino acids. CDR3 sequence reads: CASSLSSGGYNEQFF. CDR3 nucleotides: TGTGCCAGCAGCTTATCTAGCGGGGGATACAATGAGCAGTTCTTC.

The chain combines TRBV20-1 with TRBJ2-5; 8 nucleotides agree with TRBD2. The V gene end was trimmed by 0 bases and the J gene end by 2 bases; junction bases not matched to a gene: 5. The CDR3 runs to 15 residues. Looked up from germline, CDR1 is DFQATT and CDR2 is SNEGSKA (reference sequence). CDR3 in DNA: TGCAGTGCTAGAGATCTGGCTAGCGGGCAAGAGACCCAGTACTTC. It is translated as CSARDLASGQETQYF.

This clonotype occurred a few times. V gene TRBV19 combines with J gene TRBJ1-6; possibly TRBD1 for D (6 bases). The CDR3 is 15 residues long. V lost 6 bases to trimming and J lost 9 bases, with 18 bases between them. Germline-derived CDR1 and CDR2 are LNHDA and SQIVND (reference sequence). This chain's CDR3 is CASRADRYYASPLHF. For the CDR3, the DNA is TGTGCCAGTAGGGCAGACAGGTACTACGCTTCACCCCTCCACTTT.

The chain couples TRBV19 to TRBJ1-2; TRBD1 agrees at 9 bases. CDR1 is LNHDA and CDR2 is SQIVND in the germline V gene (reference sequence). The CDR3 length is 12 residues. The J segment lost 8 bases and the V segment lost 8 bases, leaving 6 bases of the junction unmatched. Written as DNA, the CDR3 is TGTGCCAGTTCCGGGACAGGGAACGGCTACACCTTC. Translating gives CASSGTGNGYTF.

This clonotype was observed a few times. The chain is built from TRBV6-2 or TRBV6-3 and TRBJ2-1; the D gene is possibly TRBD1 (6 bases). Trimming took 6 bases from V and 0 from J, leaving 12 bases between them. The germline gives CDR1 MNHEY, CDR2 SVGEGT. CDR3 length equals 15 residues. CDR3 region: CASSSGDFSYNEQFF. CDR3 in DNA: TGTGCCAGCAGCTCAGGGGATTTCTCCTACAATGAGCAGTTCTTC.

V usage is TRBV6-5 and J usage is TRBJ1-2; possibly TRBD1 for D (6 bases). The V and J ends lost 7 bases and 3 bases respectively, with 15 bases between them. Germline V gives CDR1 MNHEY, CDR2 SVGAGI. The CDR3 covers 14 residues. Here the CDR3 reads CASTRGGPDYGYTF. CDR3 bases: TGTGCCAGCACCCGAGGGGGGCCGGACTATGGCTACACCTTC.

This clonotype was seen a handful of times. The V and J genes are TRBV20-1 and TRBJ2-5; D gene uncertain. Germline CDR1 and CDR2: DFQATT and SNEGSKA (reference sequence). The V and J ends lost 6 bases and 5 bases respectively, with 16 bases between them. CDR3 length: 13 amino acids. The CDR3 is CSALPFSQETQYF. The CDR3, as DNA: TGCAGTGCCCTGCCCTTTTCCCAGGAGACCCAGTACTTC.

The V and J genes are TRBV7-8 and TRBJ1-3; no definite D call. This CDR3 spans 16 amino acids. CDR1 SGHVS and CDR2 FQNEAQ come from the germline V gene. Trimming pared 5 bases from V and 0 bases from J, leaving 14 bases between. DNA for the CDR3: TGTGCCAGCAGCCTCTCCGGACGGACCTCTGGAAACACCATATATTTT. Translating gives CASSLSGRTSGNTIYF. Combining the CDR3 with reference TRBV7-8 and TRBJ1-3 gives the whole variable domain GAGVSQSPRYKVAKRGQDVALRCDPISGHVSLFWYQQALGQGPEFLTYFQNEAQLDKSGLPSDRFFAERPEGSVSTLKIQRTQQEDSAVYLCASSLSGRTSGNTIYFGEGSWLTVV.

This clonotype was recorded many times. The chain couples TRBV7-2 to TRBJ2-1; D may be TRBD2 (5 bases). This CDR3 spans 17 amino acids. The germline CDR1 and CDR2 sequences are SGHTA and FQGNSA. The V end lost 2 bases, the J end lost 0 bases, and 14 bases lay between the germline ends. The CDR3 is CASSLFGLPSSYNEQFF. The DNA of the CDR3 is TGTGCCAGCAGCTTATTCGGACTCCCGAGCTCCTACAATGAGCAGTTCTTC.

This clonotype was counted many times. The chain links TRBV28 to TRBJ1-2; D is ambiguous. The germline V gene encodes CDR1 MDHEN and CDR2 SYDVKM. The CDR3 loop spans 13 amino acids. V lost 6 bases, J lost 5 bases, and 13 bases lay in between. The CDR3 nucleotides are TGTGCCAGCAGGCCGACACCGACTTATGGCTACACCTTC. Residues: CASRPTPTYGYTF.

This clonotype was counted many times. The gene calls are TRBV19 and TRBJ1-3; D may be TRBD1 (5 bases). Germline assignment: CDR1 LNHDA and CDR2 SQIVND (reference sequence). The CDR3 is 13 residues long. The CDR3 DNA follows: TGTGCGTCAGACCAGGGCTTAGGAAACACCATATATTTT. Translation: CASDQGLGNTIYF.

The chain couples TRBV20-1 to TRBJ1-2; 7 bases agree with TRBD1. The CDR3 totals 12 residues. The germline gives CDR1 DFQATT, CDR2 SNEGSKA (reference sequence). J was trimmed by 8 bases and V by 6 bases; bases with no gene match: 9. The CDR3 bases are TGCAGTGCCCCCGGACAGGATCGGGGCTACACCTTC. It yields the protein CSAPGQDRGYTF.

This clonotype was seen repeatedly, ten times or more. The genes are TRBV7-9 and TRBJ1-1; no firm D call. CDR3 length equals 13 residues. V dropped 8 bases and J dropped 2 bases, with 12 bases sitting between them. In germline, CDR1 is SEHNR, CDR2 FQNEAQ (reference sequence). The CDR3 protein is CASLYNPNTEAFF. The CDR3 DNA follows: TGTGCCAGCCTCTATAACCCAAACACTGAAGCTTTCTTT.